Listed here are 17 T cell receptor beta chains from one sample, sequenced in a study of lymphopenia after photon versus proton radiotherapy. Method: immunoSEQ multiplex PCR; TCRdb's copy keeps in-frame clones and lacks some. Counted here are about 40,000 clones, roughly 84% occurring once; the ten biggest clones make up 10%. The sample in question was peripheral blood, obtained from a patient treated with proton-based radiotherapy. Every receptor here comes from a woman between 65 and 79 years old with pancreatic cancer. Some clones in this sample may be carry-over from other donors' samples.

This clone was counted between two and nine times. Germline is not matched at one junction end, which may reflect a read error. V usage is TRBV10-3 and J usage is TRBJ2-7, with no clear D. There are 11 residues in the CDR3. Germline CDR1 reads ENHRY; CDR2 reads SYGVKD. The CDR3 DNA follows: TGTGCCAGCAGTTACTCCTACGAGCAGTACTTC. Protein: CASSYSYEQYF.

The chain uses TRBV2 and TRBJ2-7; weak D call: TRBD2 (9 bases). Trimming pared 9 bases from V and 2 bases from J, leaving 23 bases between. Germline CDR1 SNHLY, CDR2 FYNNEI. This CDR3 spans 16 amino acids. The CDR3 DNA reads as TGTGCCAGTGGGACAGGAGGTTCTAGCGGGACCTACGAGCAGTACTTC. Protein sequence: CASGTGGSSGTYEQYF.

This clone was observed a single time. The gene calls are TRBV7-9 and TRBJ1-1; D might be TRBD1 (5 bases). The germline gives CDR1 SEHNR, CDR2 FQNEAQ (reference sequence). This CDR3 is 13 amino acids long. Trimming took 5 bases from V and 5 from J, leaving 12 bases between them. CDR3 coding DNA: TGTGCCAGCAGCCCGGACTGGGGGACTGAAGCTTTCTTT. This gives the protein CASSPDWGTEAFF.

This sequence joins TRBV27 and TRBJ2-5, with TRBD2 identical over 11 bases. The CDR3 is 17 amino acids. After removal of 2 bases from V and 2 bases from J, the junction contained 7 bases not matched to a gene. Germline V gene sequence: CDR1 MNHEY, CDR2 SMNVEV (reference sequence). As DNA, the CDR3 is TGTGCCAGCAGTTTACTAGCGGGGGGAGTGGGGCAAGAGACCCAGTACTTC. This codes for CASSLLAGGVGQETQYF.

The chain's CDR3 is CASTLRGANYGYTF. DNA for the CDR3: TGTGCCAGTACGCTGAGGGGGGCGAACTATGGCTACACCTTC. The gene calls are TRBV19 and TRBJ1-2, with TRBD1 as a possible D gene (6 bases). V was clipped by 7 bases and J by 2 bases, with 14 bases between them. The germline V gene encodes CDR1 LNHDA and CDR2 SQIVND (reference sequence). The CDR3 has 14 residues.

The chain carries TRBV5-4 and TRBJ1-1, with D possibly matching TRBD1 (6 bases). The CDR3 runs 15 residues. Germline CDR1 SGHNT, CDR2 YYREEE (reference sequence). The V gene lost 1 base and the J gene lost 4 bases, with 14 bases spanning the gap. The CDR3 is CASSLFRQGPTEAFF. The CDR3 region has the DNA TGTGCCAGCAGCTTGTTTAGGCAGGGGCCCACTGAAGCTTTCTTT.

V and J are TRBV11-2 and TRBJ2-1; tentative D call: TRBD2 (6 bases). The germline gives CDR1 SGHAT, CDR2 FQNNGV. The V gene lost 7 bases and the J gene lost 10 bases, with 17 bases spanning the gap. CDR3 length: 13 residues. CDR3 coding DNA: TGTGCCAGCACCATCGCGGTGGAGGGGGAGCAGTTCTTC. This encodes CASTIAVEGEQFF.

This clone was seen a single time. The rearrangement uses TRBV27 and TRBJ2-5; D is perhaps TRBD1 or TRBD2 (7 bases each). Germline V gives CDR1 MNHEY, CDR2 SMNVEV (reference sequence). Trimming cost V 1 base and J 5 bases, with 17 bases left between them. The CDR3 length is 16 residues. CDR3 region: CASSLYQGGGPETQYF. The CDR3 DNA reads TGTGCCAGCAGTTTATATCAGGGGGGAGGGCCGGAGACCCAGTACTTC.

CDR3 bases: TGCGCCAGCAGCTCGCCGGGACAGGGGCACGGAGAGACCCAGTACTTC. As protein: CASSSPGQGHGETQYF. This rearrangement joins TRBV5-1 to TRBJ2-5, with 10 bases fitting TRBD1. Germline lookup yields CDR1 SGHRS and CDR2 YFSETQ. V shed 3 bases, J shed 4 bases, and the junction held 9 bases outside the gene matches. The CDR3 is 16 residues long.

This sequence joins TRBV5-6 and TRBJ2-7; D not resolved. The germline V gene has CDR1 SGHDT and CDR2 YYEEEE. Deletions cut 1 base from V and 0 bases from J, with 2 bases between. CDR3 length: 12 residues. CDR3 nucleotide sequence: TGTGCCAGCAGCTTGCCCTCCTACGAGCAGTACTTC. As protein: CASSLPSYEQYF.

This clone was observed once. The CDR3 coding sequence is TGTGCCACCTCGGGACGGCAAGAGACCCAGTACTTC. Translation gives CATSGRQETQYF. This sequence joins TRBV10-3 and TRBJ2-5; either TRBD1 or TRBD2 may supply D (5 bases each). The V end was cut by 10 bases, the J end by 2 bases, with 11 bases between. This CDR3 comprises 12 residues. Germline loops: CDR1 ENHRY, CDR2 SYGVKD.

This rearrangement joins TRBV30 to TRBJ2-3, with D perhaps being TRBD1 or TRBD2 (5 bases each). V was clipped by 2 bases and J by 5 bases, with 14 bases between them. CDR3 size: 14 residues. From germline, CDR1 is GTSNPN and CDR2 SVGIG (reference sequence). Here the CDR3 DNA reads TGTGCCTGGAGTACGGGGCCAGGGATAGATACGCAGTATTTT. As protein: CAWSTGPGIDTQYF.

The V gene is TRBV4-3, the J gene TRBJ2-1; 10 nucleotides agree with TRBD2. Germline CDR1 is LGHNA and CDR2 is YSLEER. The CDR3 is made up of 16 amino acids. Trimming took 4 bases from V and 9 from J; bases not matched to a gene: 12. The CDR3 protein is CASSRMNEREGAEQFF. The DNA of the CDR3 is TGCGCCAGCAGCCGGATGAACGAGCGGGAGGGTGCTGAGCAGTTCTTC.

The chain couples TRBV19 to TRBJ2-6; tentatively, D is TRBD1 (5 bases). Trimming took off 1 base at V and 4 bases at J, with 14 bases between the two ends. There are 17 residues in the CDR3. Per the germline V gene, CDR1 is LNHDA and CDR2 is SQIVND (reference sequence). The CDR3 protein is CASSIVVPGKGANVLTF. In DNA, the CDR3 is TGTGCCAGTAGTATAGTAGTCCCAGGGAAAGGGGCCAACGTCCTGACTTTC.

The V call is TRBV14, the J call TRBJ2-5, with D possibly TRBD1 on 5 matching bases. CDR1 is SGHDN, CDR2 FVKESK, per germline. The CDR3 spans 15 residues. V lost 4 bases and J 0 bases, leaving 12 bases between the germline ends. For the CDR3, the DNA is TGTGCCAGCAGCCCAGGACAAGGGTACCAAGAGACCCAGTACTTC. It specifies CASSPGQGYQETQYF.

The V call is TRBV19, the J call TRBJ2-1; 10 positions agree with TRBD2. Germline lookup yields CDR1 LNHDA and CDR2 SQIVND (reference sequence). Losses at the gene ends were 7 bases for V and 8 bases for J; bases not matched to a gene: 20. This CDR3 comprises 18 residues. CDR3 DNA: TGTGCCAGTACCTATTCGAGGGCAGCGGGAGGGCCGGGCGATGAGCAGTTCTTC. Protein sequence: CASTYSRAAGGPGDEQFF.

J is TRBJ2-7 and V is TRBV19; possibly TRBD1 for D (6 bases). Germline V gene data show CDR1 as LNHDA and CDR2 as SQIVND (reference sequence). Trimming removed 6 bases at V and 2 bases at J, with 14 bases between. The CDR3 totals 14 residues. CDR3 DNA sequence: TGTGCCAGTAGGCCAGGGGCGGTACCCTACGAGCAGTACTTC. Amino acids: CASRPGAVPYEQYF.